These 20 T cell receptor beta chains came from one sample sequenced in a study of blood T cell repertoires in COVID-19. Assay used: immunoSEQ multiplex PCR; TCRdb lists only in-frame clones, some missing. Here the sample spans 200,000 to 250,000 clones, about 85% being singletons. Sequenced sample: PBMCs or T cells enriched from blood (not recorded which). These receptors came from a young man who had recovered from COVID-19.

The chain carries TRBV27 and TRBJ1-5, with D possibly TRBD1 on 5 matching bases. The CDR3 has 13 residues. Trimming removed 6 bases at V and 4 bases at J, with 10 bases between. Germline-derived CDR1 and CDR2 are MNHEY and SMNVEV (reference sequence). CDR3 residues: CASSPRVNQPQHF. In DNA form, the CDR3 reads TGTGCCAGCAGCCCCAGGGTAAATCAGCCCCAGCATTTT.

The chain uses TRBV20-1 and TRBJ2-5; 10 bases map to TRBD1. The ends lost 4 bases at V and 6 bases at J; junction bases unmatched: 8. CDR1 DFQATT and CDR2 SNEGSKA come from the germline V gene (reference sequence). This CDR3 spans 14 amino acids. The CDR3 sequence is CSATETGGAKTQYF. The CDR3 DNA is TGCAGTGCTACTGAGACAGGGGGCGCGAAGACCCAGTACTTC.

The V gene is TRBV15, the J gene TRBJ1-6; 8 nucleotides match TRBD1. CDR3 length equals 15 residues. V lost 6 bases, J lost 5 bases, and 6 bases stayed unmatched. Germline V gives CDR1 LNHNV, CDR2 YYDKDF (reference sequence). Here the CDR3 DNA reads TGTGCCACCAGACTGGACAGGGCGAATAATTCACCCCTCCACTTT. Translating gives CATRLDRANNSPLHF.

The J gene is TRBJ2-7, the V gene TRBV2, with a possible D match to TRBD2 (5 bases). The germline CDR1 and CDR2 sequences are SNHLY and FYNNEI. The CDR3 consists of 15 residues. Trimming left V 1 base short and J 4 bases short, with 14 bases between. The CDR3 region has the DNA TGTGCCAGCAGTGAAGTGAGGGCAGGACCTTACGAGCAGTACTTC. Translated: CASSEVRAGPYEQYF.

V and J are TRBV6-5 and TRBJ2-7, with 8 positions matching TRBD1. The CDR3 length is 15 residues. The germline gives CDR1 MNHEY, CDR2 SVGAGI. V lost 2 bases and J lost 3; bases outside the gene matches: 6. The CDR3 loop is CASSYPGQGIYEQYF. For the CDR3, the DNA is TGTGCCAGCAGTTACCCCGGACAGGGTATCTACGAGCAGTACTTC.

The chain uses TRBV9 and TRBJ2-7, with a possible D match to TRBD1 (6 bases). Germline CDR1 is SGDLS and CDR2 is YYNGEE. The V end was cut by 0 bases, the J end by 3 bases, with 13 bases between. CDR3 length: 15 residues. This CDR3 reads CASSVALDSFYEQYF. The CDR3 DNA follows: TGTGCCAGCAGCGTAGCTTTGGACAGCTTCTACGAGCAGTACTTC.

The chain joins TRBV10-1 to TRBJ2-5, with D perhaps TRBD1 (6 bases). CDR3 length: 16 amino acids. The V and J ends lost 6 bases and 5 bases respectively, with 22 bases between them. Germline V gives CDR1 WNHNN, CDR2 SYGVQD (reference sequence). CDR3 DNA: TGCGCCAGCAGCGCTTGGACAACAGGGCGGAGGGAGACCCAGTACTTC. This translates into CASSAWTTGRRETQYF.

The rearrangement joins TRBV6-6 to TRBJ2-2; the D gene is possibly TRBD1 (5 bases). Germline loops: CDR1 MNHNY, CDR2 SVGAGI (reference sequence). The CDR3 is 16 amino acids. Trimming took 6 bases from V and 5 from J, leaving 19 bases between them. CDR3 sequence: CASRSPRGAVTGELFF. CDR3 coding DNA: TGTGCCAGCAGAAGCCCAAGGGGCGCGGTTACCGGGGAGCTGTTTTTT.

The V gene is TRBV2, the J gene TRBJ2-7, with 10 bases fitting TRBD2. The germline V gene encodes CDR1 SNHLY and CDR2 FYNNEI. The CDR3 runs to 16 residues. Unmatched junction bases numbered 10, after V lost 6 bases and J lost 2 bases. The CDR3 nucleotides are TGTGCCAGCAGCCCCCCTGGACTAGCGGATACCTACGAGCAGTACTTC. Amino acid sequence: CASSPPGLADTYEQYF.

The chain has TRBV14 and TRBJ1-2; D perhaps matches TRBD1 (6 bases). Germline CDR1 is SGHDN and CDR2 is FVKESK. The length of the CDR3 is 14 residues. V lost 4 bases and J lost 8, with 17 bases in between. The CDR3 reads CASSPLDRASGYTF. As DNA, the CDR3 is TGTGCCAGCAGCCCCTTGGACAGAGCGTCGGGCTACACCTTC.

V usage is TRBV2 and J usage is TRBJ2-7, with D possibly TRBD1 on 7 matching bases. Between the trimmed V and J ends, which lost 6 bases and 7 bases, there was a span of 16 bases. The germline V gene encodes CDR1 SNHLY and CDR2 FYNNEI. The CDR3 has 13 residues. CDR3 sequence: CASRTRGAGEQYF. The DNA of the CDR3 is TGTGCCAGCAGAACCAGGGGGGCCGGGGAGCAGTACTTC.

The chain uses TRBV6-4 and TRBJ2-7, with 12 bases lining up with TRBD1. The V gene's germline CDR1 is MRHNA and CDR2 SNTAGT. J gave up 2 bases and V 6 bases, and 5 bases lay outside the gene matches. This CDR3 contains 15 residues. DNA for the CDR3: TGTGCCAGCAGCCGGGACAGGGGGCCTGCCTACGAGCAGTACTTC. Protein sequence: CASSRDRGPAYEQYF.

This chain links TRBV5-1 with TRBJ2-3, with 10 positions matching TRBD2. The junction had 3 bases not matched to a gene; V was cut back by 2 bases and J by 0 bases. The V gene's germline CDR1 is SGHRS and CDR2 YFSETQ. The CDR3 runs to 16 residues. CDR3 DNA sequence: TGCGCCAGCAGCTTTACACTAGCGGGAAGCACAGATACGCAGTATTTT. Its protein is CASSFTLAGSTDTQYF. The full variable domain, in which reference TRBV5-1 and TRBJ2-3 provide the parts outside the CDR3, is KAGVTQTPRYLIKTRGQQVTLSCSPISGHRSVSWYQQTPGQGLQFLFEYFSETQRNKGNFPGRFSGRQFSNSRSEMNVSTLELGDSALYLCASSFTLAGSTDTQYFGPGTRLTVL.

The CDR3 DNA follows: TGTGCCAGCACGGCAGGGGGCGAGCAGTACTTC. Its protein product is CASTAGGEQYF. The chain links TRBV6-5 to TRBJ2-7; 7 bases agree with TRBD1. The CDR3 sequence is 11 residues long. Germline CDR1 and CDR2: MNHEY and SVGAGI. The V and J ends lost 7 bases and 6 bases, in that order; junction bases with no gene match: 3.

CDR3 in amino acids: CASSLVPGGRSPLHF. The DNA of the CDR3 is TGTGCCAGCAGCTTAGTTCCAGGGGGCAGATCACCCCTCCACTTT. The chain combines TRBV7-3 with TRBJ1-6; 8 nucleotides agree with TRBD1. J was trimmed by 10 bases and V by 2 bases; bases with no gene match: 7. This CDR3 region has 15 residues. The germline CDR1 and CDR2 sequences are SGHTA and FQGTGA. The full variable domain, with the rest looked up from reference TRBV7-3 and TRBJ1-6, is GAGVSQTPSNKVTEKGKYVELRCDPISGHTALYWYRQSLGQGPEFLIYFQGTGAADDSGLPNDRFFAVRPEGSVSTLKIQRTERGDSAVYLCASSLVPGGRSPLHFGNGTRLTVT.

The chain links TRBV18 to TRBJ2-3; 12 bases match TRBD2. After removal of 4 bases from V and 0 bases from J, the junction contained 5 bases not matched to a gene. The CDR3 loop spans 17 amino acids. The germline gives CDR1 KGHSH, CDR2 LQKENI. Here the CDR3 reads CASSQRTSGTSTDTQYF. The CDR3 DNA reads as TGTGCCAGCTCACAACGGACTAGCGGGACTAGCACAGATACGCAGTATTTT.

The chain employs TRBV4-1 and TRBJ1-1; D gene uncertain. The CDR3 totals 15 residues. CDR1 is MGHRA and CDR2 is YSYEKL in the germline V gene. V was shortened by 1 base and J by 4 bases, with 13 bases between the two germline ends. This CDR3 reads CASSQVYGESTEAFF. The CDR3 DNA sequence: TGCGCCAGCAGCCAAGTTTATGGGGAGAGCACTGAAGCTTTCTTT.

V and J are TRBV5-1 and TRBJ1-2, with D tentatively TRBD1 (6 bases). Between the trimmed V and J ends, which lost 0 bases and 4 bases, there was a span of 10 bases. Germline CDR1 SGHRS, CDR2 YFSETQ. This CDR3 contains 14 residues. The CDR3 spells CASSLARGSYGYTF. DNA of the CDR3: TGCGCCAGCAGCTTGGCCAGGGGAAGCTATGGCTACACCTTC.

The rearrangement joins TRBV12-3 or TRBV12-4 to TRBJ2-1, with TRBD2 as a possible D gene (6 bases). The CDR3 sequence is 13 residues long. V was trimmed by 7 bases and J by 9 bases, leaving 16 bases between them. The CDR3 nucleotides read TGTGCCAGCACCACCGGGAGTCCCAGTGAGCAGTTCTTC. Translating gives CASTTGSPSEQFF.

V gene TRBV5-1 combines with J gene TRBJ1-5; 8 bases are a match to TRBD1. CDR1 is SGHRS, CDR2 YFSETQ, per germline. CDR3 length: 14 amino acids. The V and J ends lost 0 bases and 7 bases, in that order; junction bases with no gene match: 3. The CDR3 here is CASSLAQGEQPQHF. CDR3 DNA sequence: TGCGCCAGCAGCTTGGCACAGGGGGAACAGCCCCAGCATTTT.